Each of the 16 T cell receptor beta chains below was sequenced from the same sample in a study of T cell responses to AZD1222 COVID-19 vaccine. Assay: immunoSEQ multiplex PCR; the TCRdb copy retains only in-frame clones and omits some. Of 150,000 to 200,000 clones detected, more than 75% appear once; the ten largest clones hold over 0.75%. Sequencing was performed on peripheral blood, taken on day 0 of AZD1222 vaccination. The receptor set was obtained from an adult in good health.

The chain joins TRBV7-9 to TRBJ2-1; 8 bases align to TRBD1. The germline V gene has CDR1 SEHNR and CDR2 FQNEAQ (reference sequence). The CDR3 length is 15 residues. V was clipped by 5 bases and J by 7 bases; unmatched bases: 10. CDR3 region: CASSPPFRQGNEQFF. CDR3 bases: TGTGCCAGCAGCCCCCCCTTCCGACAGGGGAATGAGCAGTTCTTC.

The J gene is TRBJ2-3, the V gene TRBV19, with D tentatively TRBD1 (5 bases). The V end was cut by 0 bases, the J end by 5 bases, with 15 bases between. The CDR3 has 16 amino acids. Looked up from germline, CDR1 is LNHDA and CDR2 is SQIVND (reference sequence). The CDR3 region has the DNA TGTGCCAGTAGTATAGATCCCAGTGGGCAGGGAGATACGCAGTATTTT. Its translation: CASSIDPSGQGDTQYF. Full variable domain (missing parts from reference TRBV19 and TRBJ2-3): DGGITQSPKYLFRKEGQNVTLSCEQNLNHDAMYWYRQDPGQGLRLIYYSQIVNDFQKGDIAEGYSVSREKKESFPLTVTSAQKNPTAFYLCASSIDPSGQGDTQYFGPGTRLTVL.

The gene calls are TRBV11-2 and TRBJ1-1, with D unclear. Trimming took 4 bases from V and 10 from J, leaving 16 bases between them. The CDR3 is 13 residues long. Germline V gene lookup returns CDR1 SGHAT and CDR2 FQNNGV. CDR3 nucleotides: TGTGCCAGCAGCTCTCAAACAGCGTGGAGAGCTTTCTTT. Translated, it gives CASSSQTAWRAFF.

The V gene is TRBV4-1, the J gene TRBJ2-7, with 7 nucleotides matching TRBD2. This CDR3 has 16 residues. Germline CDR1 is MGHRA and CDR2 is YSYEKL. With 7 bases clipped from V and 2 bases from J, the junction kept 14 bases outside the gene matches. Written as DNA, the CDR3 is TGCGCCAGCATAGTGGGTAGGGAGGGCCGCACCTACGAGCAGTACTTC. Its translation: CASIVGREGRTYEQYF.

The chain recombines TRBV29-1 with TRBJ2-1; D is perhaps TRBD1 or TRBD2 (5 bases each). The CDR3 is 11 residues long. V was clipped by 5 bases and J by 9 bases, with 11 bases between them. Germline CDR1 reads SQVTM; CDR2 reads ANQGSEA. Written as DNA, the CDR3 is TGCAGCGTTAGGAAGGGACCTGAGCAGTTCTTC. Its protein is CSVRKGPEQFF.

The V and J genes are TRBV27 and TRBJ1-4; D ambiguous. Germline values: CDR1 MNHEY, CDR2 SMNVEV (reference sequence). This CDR3 is 14 amino acids long. V was trimmed by 3 bases and J by 7 bases, leaving 12 bases between them. The CDR3 nucleotides read TGTGCCAGCAGTTTTAGTTTCATGGGTGAAAAACTGTTTTTT. Translating gives CASSFSFMGEKLFF. The entire variable domain, with the rest obtained from reference TRBV27 and TRBJ1-4, is as follows: EAQVTQNPRYLITVTGKKLTVTCSQNMNHEYMSWYRQDPGLGLRQIYYSMNVEVTDKGDVPEGYKVSRKEKRNFPLILESPSPNQTSLYFCASSFSFMGEKLFFGSGTQLSVL.

This clone was seen more than once but under ten times. This chain connects TRBV5-1 to TRBJ2-1; no clear D gene. V was shortened by 0 bases and J by 4 bases, with 8 bases between the two germline ends. Germline loops: CDR1 SGHRS, CDR2 YFSETQ. The length of the CDR3 is 14 residues. CDR3 loop: CASSLDWKYNEQFF. CDR3 DNA: TGCGCCAGCAGCTTGGACTGGAAATACAATGAGCAGTTCTTC.

This clone was observed a few times. The rearrangement links TRBV7-2 to TRBJ1-1, with 9 bases identical to TRBD1. The germline V gene has CDR1 SGHTA and CDR2 FQGNSA. The CDR3 is made up of 13 amino acids. V shed 6 bases, J shed 5 bases, and the junction held 4 bases outside the gene matches. The CDR3 sequence is CASRGQGSTEAFF. The CDR3 DNA reads TGTGCCAGCAGAGGACAGGGGAGTACTGAAGCTTTCTTT.

The chain recombines TRBV9 with TRBJ1-2; D unresolved. Germline V gives CDR1 SGDLS, CDR2 YYNGEE. This CDR3 spans 17 amino acids. Trimming removed 0 bases from V and 0 bases from J, with 15 bases in between. CDR3 region: CASSVDGRVPTNYGYTF. The CDR3 DNA reads as TGTGCCAGCAGCGTAGATGGGAGGGTCCCTACTAACTATGGCTACACCTTC.

CDR3 region: CASSQDRGLIFTSPLHF. As DNA, the CDR3 is TGTGCCAGCAGCCAAGATCGCGGATTGATCTTTACCTCACCCCTCCACTTT. The chain carries TRBV3-1 (or the pseudogene TRBV3-2) and TRBJ1-6; no firm D call. Germline-derived CDR1 and CDR2 are LGHDT and YNNKEL (reference sequence). V lost 0 bases and J 10 bases, leaving 19 bases between the germline ends. The CDR3 is made up of 17 amino acids.

This chain joins TRBV4-2 and TRBJ1-1; no reliable D call. V lost 1 base and J lost 4, with 10 bases in between. The germline gives CDR1 LGHNA, CDR2 YNFKEQ. The CDR3 consists of 14 residues. The CDR3 loop reads CASSQGPLATEAFF. DNA of the CDR3: TGTGCCAGCAGCCAAGGACCCCTCGCCACTGAAGCTTTCTTT.

V and J are TRBV4-2 and TRBJ1-2; possibly TRBD1 for D (5 bases). The V gene's germline CDR1 is LGHNA and CDR2 YNFKEQ. Deletions cut 6 bases from V and 1 base from J, with 15 bases between. CDR3 size: 15 residues. The CDR3 spells CASSFGGDLNYGYTF. The CDR3 DNA is TGTGCCAGCAGTTTCGGGGGGGATCTTAACTATGGCTACACCTTC.

The rearrangement joins TRBV11-3 to TRBJ1-1, with D tentatively TRBD1 (6 bases). The ends were cut back, 1 base at V and 6 bases at J, with 12 bases in the middle. CDR1 SGHNT and CDR2 YENEEA come from the germline V gene. The CDR3 runs to 14 residues. The CDR3 sequence is CASSLGRRGAEAFF. The CDR3 nucleotides are TGTGCCAGCAGCTTAGGACGCAGGGGAGCTGAAGCTTTCTTT.

J is TRBJ2-1 and V is TRBV10-1; tentatively, D is TRBD1 (6 bases). This CDR3 has 18 amino acids. Germline assignment: CDR1 WNHNN and CDR2 SYGVQD (reference sequence). Trimming pared 5 bases from V and 1 base from J, leaving 21 bases between. The CDR3 here is CASSFGQTYRRSYNEQFF. The CDR3 region has the DNA TGCGCCAGCAGTTTTGGACAGACCTACCGAAGGTCCTACAATGAGCAGTTCTTC.

The V and J genes are TRBV19 and TRBJ2-1; TRBD2 might be the D (6 bases). Trimming left V 0 bases short and J 8 bases short, with 14 bases between. The CDR3 is 15 residues long. CDR1 is LNHDA, CDR2 SQIVND, per germline (reference sequence). DNA of the CDR3: TGTGCCAGTAGTATAGAAGTAGGACGGAGGGATGAGCAGTTCTTC. Translated: CASSIEVGRRDEQFF.

The chain has TRBV7-2 and TRBJ1-1; D not resolved. V lost 1 base and J lost 1, with 7 bases in between. Looked up from germline, CDR1 is SGHTA and CDR2 is FQGNSA. CDR3 length equals 14 residues. CDR3 loop: CASSLEATNTEAFF. In DNA form, the CDR3 reads TGTGCCAGCAGCTTAGAGGCCACGAACACTGAAGCTTTCTTT.